The 5 T cell receptor beta chains below were found in one sample sequenced in a study of blood T cell repertoires in COVID-19. Generated by immunoSEQ multiplex PCR, the TCRdb table keeps only in-frame clones and is missing some. The sample consists of about 130,000 clones, approximately 80% of them appearing once. The sequencing sample was made of peripheral blood. Receptors were obtained from a man aged 40-49 years with active or convalescent COVID-19.

CDR3 amino acids: CASSPPTGNEKLFF. The CDR3 nucleotides read TGTGCCAGCTCACCACCAACAGGGAATGAAAAACTGTTTTTT. The chain has TRBV18 and TRBJ1-4; the D gene is possibly TRBD1 (6 bases). The CDR3 is made up of 14 amino acids. Trimming cost V 0 bases and J 5 bases, with 7 bases left between them. Germline-derived CDR1 and CDR2 are KGHSH and LQKENI. The variable domain in full, with the rest retrieved from reference TRBV18 and TRBJ1-4, is NAGVMQNPRHLVRRRGQEARLRCSPMKGHSHVYWYRQLPEEGLKFMVYLQKENIIDESGMPKERFSAEFPKEGPSILRIQQVVRGDSAAYFCASSPPTGNEKLFFGSGTQLSVL.

The CDR3, as DNA: TGCGCCAGCAGCTACACACCCGATCAGCCCCAGCATTTT. It is translated as CASSYTPDQPQHF. The rearrangement uses TRBV5-1 and TRBJ1-5; no clear D. Germline V CDR1 and CDR2: SGHRS, YFSETQ. Trimming stripped 3 bases from V and 5 bases from J, with 9 bases between. There are 13 residues in the CDR3. Full variable domain (outside the CDR3, taken from reference TRBV5-1 and TRBJ1-5): KAGVTQTPRYLIKTRGQQVTLSCSPISGHRSVSWYQQTPGQGLQFLFEYFSETQRNKGNFPGRFSGRQFSNSRSEMNVSTLELGDSALYLCASSYTPDQPQHFGDGTRLSIL.

The V and J genes are TRBV3-1 (or the pseudogene TRBV3-2) and TRBJ1-5; no clear D. CDR1 LGHDT and CDR2 YNNKEL come from the germline V gene (reference sequence). The CDR3 loop spans 13 amino acids. Trimming shortened V by 0 bases and J by 7 bases, and 7 bases separated the two germline ends. CDR3 region: CASSQDTLQPQHF. The CDR3 nucleotides are TGTGCCAGCAGCCAAGACACTCTCCAGCCCCAGCATTTT.

The gene calls are TRBV2 and TRBJ2-5, with a tentative D call TRBD1 (5 bases). This CDR3 region has 15 residues. Germline CDR1 reads SNHLY; CDR2 reads FYNNEI. Trimming took 4 bases from V and 1 from J, leaving 13 bases between them. The CDR3 spells CASSVMQGPQETQYF. CDR3 nucleotide sequence: TGTGCCAGCAGTGTCATGCAGGGCCCCCAAGAGACCCAGTACTTC. Full variable domain (rest looked up from reference TRBV2 and TRBJ2-5): EPEVTQTPSHQVTQMGQEVILRCVPISNHLYFYWYRQILGQKVEFLVSFYNNEISEKSEIFDDQFSVERPDGSNFTLKIRSTKLEDSAMYFCASSVMQGPQETQYFGPGTRLLVL.

The chain recombines TRBV2 with TRBJ1-1; tentative D call: TRBD1 (5 bases). Germline values: CDR1 SNHLY, CDR2 FYNNEI. The CDR3 loop spans 16 amino acids. V dropped 0 bases and J dropped 0 bases, with 11 bases sitting between them. In DNA, the CDR3 is TGTGCCAGCAGTGAAGCTGGAGGGGCCCTGAACACTGAAGCTTTCTTT. Amino acid sequence: CASSEAGGALNTEAFF.